Detailed here is one T cell receptor (delta chain). Its matching antigen is unknown. The data belong to a study of human gamma delta and Vdelta1 T cells. Study findings and constraints: Acute myeloid leukemia was reportedly broadly targeted by polyclonal Delta One T cells.

TCRdb processed the PCR reads again with the CATT caller. The sample lists about 13,000 delta-chain clones, about half occurring once. The CDR3 totals 24 residues. In germline, CDR1 is TSWWSYY, CDR2 QGS. V lost 2 bases and J lost 4; bases outside the gene matches: 28. Sample: Vdelta1 gamma-delta T cells from blood grown in culture (DOT cells). This sequence was found in a human donor in good health. The chain uses TRDV1 and TRDJ1; 13 nucleotides line up with TRDD3. The CDR3 DNA sequence: TGTGCTCTTGGGGAAAATAAAGTTCCTAGAAAGGAAACTGGGGGATACGCGAGTGTCGATAAACTCATCTTT. Translated, it gives CALGENKVPRKETGGYASVDKLIF.